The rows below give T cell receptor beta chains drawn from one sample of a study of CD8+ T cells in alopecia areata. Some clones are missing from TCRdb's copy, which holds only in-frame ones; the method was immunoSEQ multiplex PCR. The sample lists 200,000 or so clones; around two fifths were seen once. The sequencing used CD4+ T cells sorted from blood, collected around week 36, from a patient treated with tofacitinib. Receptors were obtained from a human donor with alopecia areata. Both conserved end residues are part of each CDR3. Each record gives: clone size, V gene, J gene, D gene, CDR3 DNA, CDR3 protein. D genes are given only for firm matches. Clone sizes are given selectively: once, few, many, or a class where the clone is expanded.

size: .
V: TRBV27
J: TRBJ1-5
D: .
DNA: TGTGCCAGCCGGCCCCGAAGGGGGGTTCTAAGCAATCAGCCCCAGCATTTT
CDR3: CASRPRRGVLSNQPQHF

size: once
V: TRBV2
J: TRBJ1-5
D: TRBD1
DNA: TGTGCCAGCAGGCACAGGGGGGATCAGCCCCAGCATTTT
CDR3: CASRHRGDQPQHF

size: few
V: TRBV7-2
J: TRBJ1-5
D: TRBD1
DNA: TGTGCCAGCAGCTGGACAGGGGGGAGCAATCAGCCCCAGCATTTT
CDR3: CASSWTGGSNQPQHF

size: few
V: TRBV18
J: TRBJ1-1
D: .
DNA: TGTGCCAGCTCACTAGGGAACACTGAAGCTTTCTTT
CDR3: CASSLGNTEAFF

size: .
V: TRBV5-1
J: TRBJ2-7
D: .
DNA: TGCGCCAGCAGCTTGGAACAGGGAACCTACGAGCAGTACTTC
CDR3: CASSLEQGTYEQYF

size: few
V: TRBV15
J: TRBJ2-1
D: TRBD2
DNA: TGTGCCACCAGCAGCCTCGGGACTAGTCGGTTCTTC
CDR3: CATSSLGTSRFF

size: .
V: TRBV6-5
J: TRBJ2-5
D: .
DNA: TGTGCCAGCAGATCCTTCGAAGAACAAGAGACCCAGTACTTC
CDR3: CASRSFEEQETQYF

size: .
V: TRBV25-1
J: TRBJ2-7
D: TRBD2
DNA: TGTGCCAGCACGGGGGAGCCTAGCGGGAGTCGGGGGCAGTACTTC
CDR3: CASTGEPSGSRGQYF

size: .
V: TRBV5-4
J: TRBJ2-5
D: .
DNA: TGTGCCAGCAGACTTGGAGAGACCCAGTACTTC
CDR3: CASRLGETQYF

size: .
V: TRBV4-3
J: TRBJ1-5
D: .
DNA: TGCGCCAGCAGCCAAGAAATTCGGGGCGGCCCCCAGCATTTT
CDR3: CASSQEIRGGPQHF

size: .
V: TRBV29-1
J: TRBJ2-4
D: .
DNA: TGCAGCGTTGAAGTATGGGGGAGAGAACTCATTCAGTACTTC
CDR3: CSVEVWGRELIQYF

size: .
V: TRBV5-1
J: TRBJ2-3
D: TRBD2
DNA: TGCGCCAGCAGCCCGGATTTGACTAGCGGAAGGAGTACGCAGTATTTT
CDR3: CASSPDLTSGRSTQYF

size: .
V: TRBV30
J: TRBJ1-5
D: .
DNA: TGTGCCTGGAGTGTACCAGGGCGGTCTCAGCCCCAGCATTTT
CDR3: CAWSVPGRSQPQHF

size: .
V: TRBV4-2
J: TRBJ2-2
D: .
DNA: TGTGCCAGCAGCCGGGGCCCGGGAACCGGGGAGCTGTTTTTT
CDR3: CASSRGPGTGELFF

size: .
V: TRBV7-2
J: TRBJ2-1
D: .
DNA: TGTGCCAGCAGCTTAGATCAGAAGGGGCCGGGATTCTTC
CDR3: CASSLDQKGPGFF

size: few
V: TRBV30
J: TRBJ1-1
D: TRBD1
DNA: TGTGCCCTCCGGACAGGGGTGAACACTGAAGCTTTCTTT
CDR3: CALRTGVNTEAFF

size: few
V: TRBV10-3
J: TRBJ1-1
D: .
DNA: TGTGCCATCAGCGAAACTAGGGAGAACACTGAAGCTTTCTTT
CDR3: CAISETRENTEAFF

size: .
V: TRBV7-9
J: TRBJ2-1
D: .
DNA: TGTGCCAGCAGCCTAATGCAGGGCGAGCAGTTCTTC
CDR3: CASSLMQGEQFF

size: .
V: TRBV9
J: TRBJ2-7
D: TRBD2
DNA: TGTGCCAGCACCGTGTTAAAGAGACTAGCGGATATCTACGACGTGCAGTACTTC
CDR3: CASTVLKRLADIYDVQYF

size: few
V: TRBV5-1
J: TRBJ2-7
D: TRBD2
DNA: TGCGCCAGCAGCTTGCCTCGGGGGACTAGCGGGTTAGAGCAGTACTTC
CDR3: CASSLPRGTSGLEQYF

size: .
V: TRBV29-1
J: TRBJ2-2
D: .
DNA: TGCAGCGTTGGTAGGCAGGCCCTGGGCACCGGGGAGCTGTTTTTT
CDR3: CSVGRQALGTGELFF

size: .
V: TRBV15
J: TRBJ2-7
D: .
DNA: TGTGCCACCAGCAGAGAGGCGGGAACCTACGAGCAGTACTTC
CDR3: CATSREAGTYEQYF

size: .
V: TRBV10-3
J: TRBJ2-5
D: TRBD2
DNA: TGTGCCACCCAAGCGGGGTCCGTGGAGACCCAGTACTTC
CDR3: CATQAGSVETQYF

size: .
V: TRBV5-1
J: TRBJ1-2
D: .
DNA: TGCGCCAGCAGCCCTGTTCGGCAGGGAGGGTACACCTTC
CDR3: CASSPVRQGGYTF

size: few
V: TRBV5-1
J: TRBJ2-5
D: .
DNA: TGCGCCAGCAGCTCTTCCCAAGCGGGAGAGACCCAGTACTTC
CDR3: CASSSSQAGETQYF

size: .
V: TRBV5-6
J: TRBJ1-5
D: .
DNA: TGTGCCAGCAGCTTGGAGCCCGGCCAGCCCCAGCATTTT
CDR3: CASSLEPGQPQHF

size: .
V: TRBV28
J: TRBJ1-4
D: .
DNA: TGTGCCAGCAGCCCGGGACGGAGAACCGAAAAACTGTTTTTT
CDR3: CASSPGRRTEKLFF

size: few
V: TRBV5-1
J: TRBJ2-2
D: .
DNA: TGCGCCAGCAGCGCGGTCTCGCGGGACACCGGGGAGCTGTTTTTT
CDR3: CASSAVSRDTGELFF

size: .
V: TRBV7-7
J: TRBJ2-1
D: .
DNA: TGTGCTAGCAGCTTAGCGGACAAAGGTCGTGGGTCTGAGCAGTTCTTC
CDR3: CASSLADKGRGSEQFF

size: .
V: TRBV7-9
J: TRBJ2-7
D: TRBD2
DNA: TGTGCCAGCAGCTTAGCCGGGACTAGCGGACACGAGCAGTACTTC
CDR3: CASSLAGTSGHEQYF

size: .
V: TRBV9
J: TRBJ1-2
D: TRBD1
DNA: TGTGCCAGCAGCGGAAGGACAGGGGGCTATGGCTACACCTTC
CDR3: CASSGRTGGYGYTF

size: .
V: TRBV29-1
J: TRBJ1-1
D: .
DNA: TGCAGCGTTGATAGGTCTGGTTTCACGATTGAAGCTTTCTTT
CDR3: CSVDRSGFTIEAFF

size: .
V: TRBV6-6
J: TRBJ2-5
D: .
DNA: TGTGCCAGCAGTTACTCCGGACCTCCTCTAGAGACCCAGTACTTC
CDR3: CASSYSGPPLETQYF

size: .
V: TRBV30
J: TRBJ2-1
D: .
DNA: TGTGCCTGGAGTGGGCGGCGCGGGGATGAGCAGTTCTTC
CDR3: CAWSGRRGDEQFF

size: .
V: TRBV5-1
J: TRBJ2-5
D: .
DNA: TGCGCCAGCAGCCTACTAGTCGGGCAAGAGACCCAGTACTTC
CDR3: CASSLLVGQETQYF

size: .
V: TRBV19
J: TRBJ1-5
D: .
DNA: TGTGCCAGTAGTCGCGGCCAGGGAAAGGGACAGCCCCAGCATTTT
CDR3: CASSRGQGKGQPQHF

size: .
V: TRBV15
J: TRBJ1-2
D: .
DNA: TGTGCCACCAGCAGAGGTGGCGGGGGCACTAACTATGGCTACACCTTC
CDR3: CATSRGGGGTNYGYTF

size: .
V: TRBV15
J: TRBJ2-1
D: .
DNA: TGTGCCACCAGCCGGACGGGATCCACCGATGAGCAGTTCTTC
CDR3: CATSRTGSTDEQFF

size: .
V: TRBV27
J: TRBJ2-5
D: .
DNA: TGTGCCAGCAGTTCAACCGGACGGAACCAAGAGACCCAGTACTTC
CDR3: CASSSTGRNQETQYF

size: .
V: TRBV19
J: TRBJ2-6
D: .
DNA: TGTGCCAGTAGTATTGGTTCTGGGGCCAACGTCCTGACTTTC
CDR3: CASSIGSGANVLTF

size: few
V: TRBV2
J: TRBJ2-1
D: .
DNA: TGTGCCAGCAGTTTGGGGACGAGGGGGAGGGGTGAGCAGTTCTTC
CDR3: CASSLGTRGRGEQFF

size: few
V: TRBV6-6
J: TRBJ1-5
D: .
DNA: TGTGCCAGCAGGGAGGGGGGTCGGAGCCAGCCCCAGCATTTT
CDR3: CASREGGRSQPQHF